This T cell receptor beta chain stems from a study of blood T cell dynamics during melanoma immunotherapy. DNA loading was fixed at about 380 ng for all bulk PBMC samples. The data were produced by immunoSEQ multiplex PCR, yet TCRdb's version contains in-frame clones alone and is incomplete. The sample contains 20,000 to 30,000 clones, around 88% of which appear only once. For this clone: Antigen specificity is unknown.

Whole-study findings and limits: Clones driving repertoire changes may be melanoma-specific or general immune activation.

The CDR3 runs 15 residues. The trim removed 0 bases at V and 5 bases at J, leaving 6 bases unmatched. The germline V gene has CDR1 MDHEN and CDR2 SYDVKM. Stated time point: pre-treatment baseline. At 12 weeks after first infusion, RECIST 1.1 defined response for most patients. Patients had no prior systemic cancer treatment, immunosuppressants or other active cancers. This clonotype originated in a human donor with melanoma. The sample in question was blood, obtained from a patient treated with checkpoint blockade. The chain carries TRBV28 and TRBJ2-7; TRBD2 aligns across 8 bases. The CDR3 spells CASSLWLGGGDEQYF. Written as DNA, the CDR3 is TGTGCCAGCAGTTTATGGCTCGGGGGGGGTGACGAGCAGTACTTC.